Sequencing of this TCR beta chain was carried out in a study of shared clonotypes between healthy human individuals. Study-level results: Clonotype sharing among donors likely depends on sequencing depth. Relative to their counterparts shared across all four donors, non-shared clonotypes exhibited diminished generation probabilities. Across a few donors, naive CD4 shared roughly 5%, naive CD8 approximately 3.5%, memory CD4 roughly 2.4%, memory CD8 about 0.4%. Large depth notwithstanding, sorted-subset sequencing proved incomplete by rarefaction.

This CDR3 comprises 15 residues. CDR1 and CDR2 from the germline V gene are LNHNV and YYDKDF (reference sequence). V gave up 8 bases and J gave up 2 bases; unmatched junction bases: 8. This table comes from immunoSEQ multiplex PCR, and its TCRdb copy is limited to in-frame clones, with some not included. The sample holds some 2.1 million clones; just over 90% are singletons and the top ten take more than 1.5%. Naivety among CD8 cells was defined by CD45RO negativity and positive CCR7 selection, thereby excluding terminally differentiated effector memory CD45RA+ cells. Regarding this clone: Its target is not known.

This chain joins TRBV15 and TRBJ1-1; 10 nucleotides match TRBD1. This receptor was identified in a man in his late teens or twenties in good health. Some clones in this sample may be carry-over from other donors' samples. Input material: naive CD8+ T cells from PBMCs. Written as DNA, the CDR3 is TGTGCCACCGGCGGGGGGACAGGGGATAACACTGAAGCTTTCTTT. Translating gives CATGGGTGDNTEAFF. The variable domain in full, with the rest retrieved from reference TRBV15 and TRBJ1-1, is DAMVIQNPRYQVTQFGKPVTLSCSQTLNHNVMYWYQQKSSQAPKLLFHYYDKDFNNEADTPDNFQSRRPNTSFCFLDIRSPGLGDTAMYLCATGGGTGDNTEAFFGQGTRLTVV.